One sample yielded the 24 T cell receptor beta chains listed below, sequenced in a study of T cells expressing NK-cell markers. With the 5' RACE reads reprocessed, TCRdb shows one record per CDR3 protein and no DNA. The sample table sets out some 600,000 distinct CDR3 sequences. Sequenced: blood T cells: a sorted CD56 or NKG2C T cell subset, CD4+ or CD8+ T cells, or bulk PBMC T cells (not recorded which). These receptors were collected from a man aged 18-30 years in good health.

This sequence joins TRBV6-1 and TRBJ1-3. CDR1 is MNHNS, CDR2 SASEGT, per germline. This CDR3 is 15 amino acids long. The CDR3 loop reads CASSRGFDSGNTIYF.

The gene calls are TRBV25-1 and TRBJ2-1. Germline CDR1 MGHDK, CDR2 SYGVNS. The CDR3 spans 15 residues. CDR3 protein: CASSETGPSYNEQFF.

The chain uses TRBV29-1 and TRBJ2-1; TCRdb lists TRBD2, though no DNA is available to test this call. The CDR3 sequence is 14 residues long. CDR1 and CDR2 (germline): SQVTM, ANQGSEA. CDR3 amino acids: CSVSGGTRYNEQFF.

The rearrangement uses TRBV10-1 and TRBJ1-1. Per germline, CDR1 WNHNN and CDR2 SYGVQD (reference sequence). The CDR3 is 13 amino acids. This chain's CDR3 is CASAREVNTEAFF.

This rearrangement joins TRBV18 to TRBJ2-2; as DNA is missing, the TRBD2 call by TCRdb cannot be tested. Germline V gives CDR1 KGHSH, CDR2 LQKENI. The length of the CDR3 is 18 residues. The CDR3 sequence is CASSPQTSGRRSTGELFF.

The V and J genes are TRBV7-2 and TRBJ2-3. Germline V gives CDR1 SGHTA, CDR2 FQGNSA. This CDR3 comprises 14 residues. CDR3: CASSLGTSVNTQYF.

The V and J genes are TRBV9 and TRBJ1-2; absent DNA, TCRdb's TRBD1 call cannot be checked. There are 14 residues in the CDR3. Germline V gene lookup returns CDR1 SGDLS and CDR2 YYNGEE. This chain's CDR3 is CASSGTSTGDGYTF.

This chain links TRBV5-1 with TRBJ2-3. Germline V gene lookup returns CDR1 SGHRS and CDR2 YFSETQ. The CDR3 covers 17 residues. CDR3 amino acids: CASSLASSGANTDTQYF.

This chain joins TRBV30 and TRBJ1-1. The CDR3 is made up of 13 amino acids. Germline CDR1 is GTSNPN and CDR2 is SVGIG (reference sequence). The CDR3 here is CAWNTGWGTEAFF.

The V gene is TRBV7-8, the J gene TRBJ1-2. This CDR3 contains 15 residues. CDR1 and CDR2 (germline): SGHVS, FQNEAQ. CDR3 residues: CASSLVAGQDYGYTF.

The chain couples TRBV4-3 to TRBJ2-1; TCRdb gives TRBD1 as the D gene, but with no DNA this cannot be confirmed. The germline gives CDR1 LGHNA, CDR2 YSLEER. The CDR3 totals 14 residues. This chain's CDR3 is CASSQGVAGTLVFF.

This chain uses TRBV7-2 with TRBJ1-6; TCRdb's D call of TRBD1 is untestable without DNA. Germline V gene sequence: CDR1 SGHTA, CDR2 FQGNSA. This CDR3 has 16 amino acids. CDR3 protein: CASSLGQGAHNSPLHF. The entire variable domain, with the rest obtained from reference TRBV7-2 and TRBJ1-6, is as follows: GAGVSQSPSNKVTEKGKDVELRCDPISGHTALYWYRQSLGQGLEFLIYFQGNSAPDKSGLPSDRFSAERTGGSVSTLTIQRTQQEDSAVYLCASSLGQGAHNSPLHFGNGTRLTVT.

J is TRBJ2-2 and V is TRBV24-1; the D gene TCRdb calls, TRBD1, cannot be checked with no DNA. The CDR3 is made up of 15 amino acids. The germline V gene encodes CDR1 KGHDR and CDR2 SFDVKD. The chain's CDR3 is CATSDSILPGGELFF.

CDR3 protein: CASSGLVNTGELFF. This chain uses TRBV6-1 with TRBJ2-2; the D call of TRBD2 rests on TCRdb alone, since no DNA is present to check it. This CDR3 region has 14 residues. Germline-derived CDR1 and CDR2 are MNHNS and SASEGT.

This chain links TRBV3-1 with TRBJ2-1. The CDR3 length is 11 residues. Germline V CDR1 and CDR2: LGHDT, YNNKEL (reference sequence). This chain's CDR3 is CASSQGGEQFF.

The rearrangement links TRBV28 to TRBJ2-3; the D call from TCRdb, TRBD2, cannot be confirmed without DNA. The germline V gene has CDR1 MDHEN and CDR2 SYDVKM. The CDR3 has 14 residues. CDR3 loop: CASSTRRSQDTQYF.

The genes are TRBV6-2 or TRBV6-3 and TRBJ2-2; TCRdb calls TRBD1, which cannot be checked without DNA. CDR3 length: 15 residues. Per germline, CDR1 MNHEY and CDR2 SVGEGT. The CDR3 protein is CASRTGTGGTGELFF.

The CDR3 here is CASSLRVGVSEQYF. The chain has TRBV3-1 and TRBJ2-7. The CDR3 extends over 14 amino acids. CDR1 and CDR2 from the germline V gene are LGHDT and YNNKEL (reference sequence).

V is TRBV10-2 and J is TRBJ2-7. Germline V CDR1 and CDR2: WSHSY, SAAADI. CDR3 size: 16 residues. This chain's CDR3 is CASSEWASRQSYEQYF.

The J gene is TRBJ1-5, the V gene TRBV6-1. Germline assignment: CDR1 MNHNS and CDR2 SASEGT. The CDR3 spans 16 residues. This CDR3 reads CASSERLQASNQPQHF.

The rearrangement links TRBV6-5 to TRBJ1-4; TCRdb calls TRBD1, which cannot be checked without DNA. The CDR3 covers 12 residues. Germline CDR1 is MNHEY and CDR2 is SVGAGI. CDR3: CATGQALEKLFF.

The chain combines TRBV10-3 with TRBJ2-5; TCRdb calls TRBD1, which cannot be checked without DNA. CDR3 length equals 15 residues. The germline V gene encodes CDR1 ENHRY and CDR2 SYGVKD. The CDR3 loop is CAVAMEGARKETQYF.

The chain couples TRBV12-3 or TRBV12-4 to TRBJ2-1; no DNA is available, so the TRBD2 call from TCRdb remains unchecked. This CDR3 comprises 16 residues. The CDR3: CASSPIRTRSYNEQFF.

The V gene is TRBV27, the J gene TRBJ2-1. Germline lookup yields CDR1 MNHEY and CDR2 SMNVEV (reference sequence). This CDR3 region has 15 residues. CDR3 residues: CASSLYPEAYNEQFF.